The T cell receptor (beta chain) under discussion was sequenced for a study of CD4 and CD8 cells across lung adenocarcinoma regions. Points on this clonotype: At one end, the junction sequence differs from germline, possibly due to a read error.

MiXCR was run by TCRdb on the PCR reads, yielding one entry per CDR3 protein. This table has about 25,000 distinct CDR3 sequences, 53% appearing once. The CDR3 totals 15 residues. The germline V gene has CDR1 MNHNS and CDR2 SASEGT. The patients had localized lung adenocarcinoma, a non-small cell subtype. Input material: CD8+ T cells from the center of a lung tumor. The receptor comes from a male donor with lung adenocarcinoma. The CD4 and CD8 labels of this study may be unreliable. The genes are TRBV6-1 and TRBJ2-5; 8 bases map to TRBD1. The chain's CDR3 is CASSRTRTGHETQYF. The DNA of the CDR3 is TGTGCCAGCAGCCGAACCCGGACAGGGCACGAGACGCAGTACTTC.